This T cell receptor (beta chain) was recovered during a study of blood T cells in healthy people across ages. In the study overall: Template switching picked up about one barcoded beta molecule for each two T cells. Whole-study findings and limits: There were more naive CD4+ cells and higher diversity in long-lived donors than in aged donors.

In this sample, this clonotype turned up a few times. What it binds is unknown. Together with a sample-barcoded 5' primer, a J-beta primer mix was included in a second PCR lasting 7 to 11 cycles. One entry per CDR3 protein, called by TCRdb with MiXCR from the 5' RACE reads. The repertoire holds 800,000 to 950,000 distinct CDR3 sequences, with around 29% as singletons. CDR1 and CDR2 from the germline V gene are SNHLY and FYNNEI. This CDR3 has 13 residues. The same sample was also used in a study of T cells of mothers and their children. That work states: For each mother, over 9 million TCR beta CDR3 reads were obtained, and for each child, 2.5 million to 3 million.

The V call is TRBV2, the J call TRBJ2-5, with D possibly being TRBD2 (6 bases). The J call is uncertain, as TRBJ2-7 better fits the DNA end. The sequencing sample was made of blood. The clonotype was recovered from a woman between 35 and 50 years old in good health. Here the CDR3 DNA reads TGTGCCAGCAGTGAATCTACGGGGGACGAGCAGTACTTC. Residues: CASSESTGDEQYF.